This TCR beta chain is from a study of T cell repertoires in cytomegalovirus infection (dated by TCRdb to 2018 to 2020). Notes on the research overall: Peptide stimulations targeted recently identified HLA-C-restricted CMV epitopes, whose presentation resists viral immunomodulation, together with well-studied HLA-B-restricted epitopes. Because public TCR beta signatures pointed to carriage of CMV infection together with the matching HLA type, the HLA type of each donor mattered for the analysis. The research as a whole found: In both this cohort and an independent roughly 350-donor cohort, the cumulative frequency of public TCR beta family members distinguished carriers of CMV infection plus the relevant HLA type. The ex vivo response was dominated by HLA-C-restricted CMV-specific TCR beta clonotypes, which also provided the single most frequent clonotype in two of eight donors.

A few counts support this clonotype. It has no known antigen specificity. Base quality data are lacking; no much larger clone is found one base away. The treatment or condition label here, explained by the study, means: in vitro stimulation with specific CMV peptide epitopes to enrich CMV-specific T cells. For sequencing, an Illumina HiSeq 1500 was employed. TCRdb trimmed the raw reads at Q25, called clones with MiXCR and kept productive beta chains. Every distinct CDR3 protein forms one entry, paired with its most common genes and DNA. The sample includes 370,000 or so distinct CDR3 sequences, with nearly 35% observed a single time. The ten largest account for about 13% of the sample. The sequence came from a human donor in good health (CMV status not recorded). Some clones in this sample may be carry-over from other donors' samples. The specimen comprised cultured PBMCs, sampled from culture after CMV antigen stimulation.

The DNA is as follows: TGTGCCAGCAGTTTAAGTCAGGGGGTCTATGGCTACACCTTC. The translation is CASSLSQGVYGYTF. The sequence joins TRBV28 to TRBJ1-2; the junction holds 7 bases that match TRBD1. For CDR1 and CDR2, the germline V gene lists MDHEN and SYDVKM. Reading from cysteine to phenylalanine, the CDR3 counts 14 amino acids. This entry keeps only the CDR3 DNA: 42 bases, framed from base 1. V is trimmed back by 2 bases and J by 4 bases, and the junction contains 4 bases that no gene match accounts for.